This T cell receptor beta chain was retrieved from a study of neurological immune-mediated disorders (dated by TCRdb to between 2017 and 2020). At the level of the whole study: Among the approximately 35 multiple sclerosis patients, approximately 31 had relapsing-remitting MS and 3 had secondary progressive MS. The cohort included 60 to 75 subjects: about 15 with HAM/TSP, around 34 with multiple sclerosis, and around 20 healthy controls. The study compared peripheral blood TCR-beta repertoires of HTLV-I-associated myelopathy (HAM/TSP) patients, multiple sclerosis patients and healthy controls using UMI-based sequencing. The roughly 110 TCR-beta libraries included longitudinal samples, technical triplicates and paired sorted CD4+ and CD8+ T-cell subsets alongside PBMC samples.

cDNA synthesis used template-switch 5'RACE with a primer carrying a 10-nucleotide random unique molecular identifier tagging each TCR transcript. Every sequencing run yielded over 180 million TCR-beta sequences covering 15-18 subjects. The RNeasy kit was used for extraction of total RNA. The KAPA Real-time Library Amplification kit was used to amplify TCR-beta VDJ regions with primers targeting the TCR constant region and the 5'RACE anchor. Sample indexes and Illumina adaptors were added in a first PCR, and a second PCR then increased library yield. The roughly 650 bp TCR product was size-selected on a 2% E-gel SizeSelection system after Ampure bead purification. Library quality was checked on a Bioanalyzer, concentration was measured with Qubit, and libraries were quantified with the Kapa Library Quantification kit before pooling. An Illumina HiSeq 2500 sequenced the libraries paired-end 2 x 150 bp. To increase sequence diversity, roughly 23-30% phiX was spiked into each library pool. The paper's processing steps were these. The quality-filtered reads were processed with the UMI-based MiGEC pipeline, whose error correction step removed more than 85% of the raw TCR sequences. IMGT germline references were used for aligning VDJ genes, and each clonotype was defined as a unique CDR3 amino acid sequence together with its V-J genes. Clonal expansion, Shannon diversity and CDR3 relatedness were evaluated with VDJtools (CalcPairwiseDistances, ClusterSamples), while phylogenetic trees were built in CLCbio workbench. Clones with at least 8 unique UMIs were defined as expanded, with this threshold being based on coefficient-of-variation modelling across technical triplicates. TCRdb reprocessing: public reads trimmed at Q25 with fastp, clones called with MiXCR, in-frame beta chains kept. Each entry merges the rows of one CDR3 protein and shows their most common DNA and genes. TCRdb's processing, not the study's, gives the V and J calls here. In all, the sample holds over 60,000 distinct CDR3 sequences, and around 4.8% of those were seen once. Less than 3.5% of the sample rests with the top ten.

Unsorted PBMC libraries were generated from 2 million PBMCs stored in RNAlater at -80 °C until RNA extraction. The multiple sclerosis patients were enrolled in a US clinical protocol that used magnetic resonance imaging to evaluate disease progression. Peripheral blood was subjected to Ficoll-Hypaque density gradient centrifugation to isolate PBMCs, which were then cryopreserved in liquid nitrogen. This clonotype was counted many times. What antigen it recognizes has not been identified. No much larger clonotype is one base removed from it; base qualities were not supplied. The CDR3, cysteine through phenylalanine, is 14 amino acids long. The sequence is cut down to CDR3 DNA, 42 bases in frame from base 1. The junction shows trimming of 6 bases on V and 8 bases on J, and the gene matches do not reach 7 bases of it. The CDR1 and CDR2 encoded by the germline V gene are MNHEY and SVGAGI. Paper-wide results and their limitations: Across subjects, expanded clones never shared an identical CDR3 amino acid sequence, which suggests that the TCR-beta repertoires in every group were private. In a phylogenetic analysis, the repertoires of 18 out of 34 MS patients fell into a single cluster of related CDR3 sequences, pointing to a possible signature at the repertoire level. The MS cluster was not associated with any clinical or MRI features, and the authors stated that larger cohorts are needed. TCR clonal expansion was highest in HAM/TSP patients and lowest in MS patients, with MS patients falling below even healthy controls.

Input material: PBMCs. The sequence was obtained from a woman between 50 and 59 years old with multiple sclerosis. This sequence uses TRBV6-5 and TRBJ1-4; 9 bases in the junction line up with TRBD1. The nucleotide sequence is TGTGCCAGCAGAAGGTGGACAGGGGAAGAAAAACTGTTTTTT. It encodes CASRRWTGEEKLFF.